This TCR beta chain emerged from a study of T cell responses to AZD1222 COVID-19 vaccine (dated by TCRdb to about 2021). Looking at the study overall: TCR sequencing was performed for 230 to 250 trial participants, of whom about 210 were given two doses of AZD1222 and around 25 were given two doses of MenACWY control vaccine. Enrollment into the trials was organized by age into subgroups of 18-55, 56-69 and 70-plus years, and those subgroups contained roughly 150, 30 and 60 TCR-sequenced participants, respectively.

The time point tag for this specimen amounts to: about 28 days (+/-7) after the second vaccine dose. AZD1222 recipients whose second dose came at about 4 weeks and those whose second dose came at about 12 weeks were combined into one group, since spike-specific TCR depth and breadth did not differ between the two schedules. Samples from vaccinated people were obtained from the UK trials COV001 and COV002, which included a single-blind randomized controlled phase 2/3 trial of AZD1222 (ChAdOx1 nCoV-19) in healthy adults. Trial participant PBMC samples were collected at day 0 and day 28 after the second dose for TCRbeta chain sequencing. The full study reports these points: Nearly half of unique spike-specific TCRs reportedly recognized epitopes outside regions mutated in the B.1.351 and B.1.1.7 variants. Conclusions about previously exposed vaccinees are limited because only a handful of AZD1222 recipients were SARS-CoV-2 seropositive at baseline. Participants were mostly white British and included more females than males, and it was suggested by the authors that clonal diversity may have been underestimated. Because no samples from the day 14 peak response were available, repertoires could be characterized only after the peak T cell response. After two AZD1222 doses, both the breadth and the depth of spike-specific TCRs were significantly higher than at day 0 and than in MenACWY recipients. In the small 56-69-year group, the increase in depth fell short of significance, most likely because of low power. CD4 TCRs associated with the vaccine covered the entire spike protein, and the dominant responses were in regions 160-218 and 743-854.

From its cysteine to its phenylalanine, the CDR3 spans 13 amino acids. Kept here is only the CDR3 DNA, which spans 39 bases and is read in frame from base 1. CDR1 and CDR2 are read off the germline V gene (reference sequence) as SEHNR and FQNEAQ. V sheds 2 bases and J sheds 2 bases, leaving 5 bases between their ends. About this clone: The antigen this receptor binds is unknown. Per-nucleotide qualities are absent, and no much larger clonotype sits a single base away.

The CDR3 regions of human TCRbeta chains were analyzed by immunosequencing. The published analysis was carried out like this. TCRs in the repertoires were compared against a reference library of SARS-CoV-2-specific TCRs that had been generated with the MIRA antigen-specificity platform. Breadth was defined as the fraction of unique TCRs that were SARS-CoV-2-associated, and depth was defined as the fraction of total T cells that were SARS-CoV-2-associated. Using the MIRA data, each spike-specific TCR was mapped to the spike region that the TCR reacts to and placed in a CD4 or CD8 class. Log10-transformed breadth and depth values were compared by one-way ANOVA with Sidak's multiple comparisons tests. Entries here come from immuneACCESS through TCRdb and include only in-frame sequences with V and J called. Some clones fail to appear in such tables; in the studies checked, an unresolved V gene covers under half of the shortfall, and the cause of the remainder is unknown. V, J and clone size were drawn from that table, and D and trimming were deduced from the DNA. The table for this sample lists under 200,000 clones; more than 70% of them were counted only once. Roughly a quarter of the sample is held by the ten biggest clonotypes.

This clonotype was sampled from an adult who received the AZD1222 COVID-19 vaccine. The chain was built from TRBV7-9 and TRBJ2-3; no D gene is confidently identified. The sequenced sample was peripheral blood, obtained 28 days after the second AZD1222 dose. The CDR3 protein: CASSLWDTDTQYF. DNA sequence: TGTGCCAGCAGCTTATGGGACACAGATACGCAGTATTTT. The variable domain in full, with residues beyond the CDR3 obtained from the reference TRBV7-9 and TRBJ2-3 genes, is DTGVSQNPRHKITKRGQNVTFRCDPISEHNRLYWYRQTLGQGPEFLTYFQNEAQLEKSRLLSDRFSAERPKGSFSTLEIQRTEQGDSAMYLCASSLWDTDTQYFGPGTRLTVL.